What follows are 17 T cell receptor beta chains derived from one specimen sequenced in a study of shared clonotypes between healthy human individuals. Libraries were prepared by immunoSEQ multiplex PCR; TCRdb keeps only in-frame clonotypes and omits some of them. The sample includes millions of clones, around nine tenths of them seen just once. Sequenced material: naive CD4+ T cells sorted from blood. Regarding subset: CD45RA+ positively selected. The receptors originated from a man younger than 35 in good health.

The chain recombines TRBV19 with TRBJ2-1; the match to TRBD2 covers 13 bases. V shed 5 bases, J shed 8 bases, and the junction held 21 bases outside the gene matches. The CDR3 totals 20 residues. From germline, CDR1 is LNHDA and CDR2 SQIVND (reference sequence). The CDR3 spells CASSAPAGTSGKGPAYEQFF. Written as DNA, the CDR3 is TGTGCCAGTAGTGCCCCGGCCGGGACTAGCGGGAAGGGGCCTGCCTATGAGCAGTTCTTC. The full variable domain, with the rest looked up from reference TRBV19 and TRBJ2-1, is DGGITQSPKYLFRKEGQNVTLSCEQNLNHDAMYWYRQDPGQGLRLIYYSQIVNDFQKGDIAEGYSVSREKKESFPLTVTSAQKNPTAFYLCASSAPAGTSGKGPAYEQFFGPGTRLTVL.

V is TRBV6-4 and J is TRBJ1-1; possibly TRBD1 for D (6 bases). The length of the CDR3 is 14 residues. V shed 7 bases and J shed 0 bases, with 12 bases lying between them. Germline V gene data show CDR1 as MRHNA and CDR2 as SNTAGT. This CDR3 is CASKVEGVNTEAFF. The CDR3 nucleotides are TGTGCCAGCAAAGTCGAGGGGGTGAACACTGAAGCTTTCTTT.

The chain has TRBV28 and TRBJ1-1, with unresolved D. The CDR3 is made up of 11 amino acids. Germline assignment: CDR1 MDHEN and CDR2 SYDVKM. Between the trimmed V and J ends, which lost 6 bases and 7 bases, there was a span of 9 bases. CDR3 in DNA: TGTGCCAGCAGAGCGACCGATGAAGCTTTCTTT. Residues: CASRATDEAFF.

A note on this clone: This sample includes further DNA sequences coding for the same CDR3. The chain employs TRBV7-2 and TRBJ2-5; D gene ambiguous. Per the germline V gene, CDR1 is SGHTA and CDR2 is FQGNSA. Trimming took 5 bases from V and 3 from J, leaving 4 bases between them. This CDR3 has 11 residues. The CDR3 is CASSGKETQYF. CDR3 coding DNA: TGTGCCAGCAGCGGAAAAGAGACCCAGTACTTC. Full variable domain (remainder filled in from reference TRBV7-2 and TRBJ2-5): GAGVSQSPSNKVTEKGKDVELRCDPISGHTALYWYRQSLGQGLEFLIYFQGNSAPDKSGLPSDRFSAERTGGSVSTLTIQRTQQEDSAVYLCASSGKETQYFGPGTRLLVL.

The chain recombines TRBV19 with TRBJ1-5; tentative D call: TRBD1 (6 bases). The CDR3 covers 16 residues. V gave up 6 bases and J gave up 3 bases, with 18 bases separating them. Germline V gene data show CDR1 as LNHDA and CDR2 as SQIVND (reference sequence). The CDR3: CASRQADSRYNQPQHF. CDR3 nucleotide sequence: TGTGCCAGTAGGCAGGCGGACAGTCGCTACAATCAGCCCCAGCATTTT.

The V and J genes are TRBV7-2 and TRBJ2-6; no clear D. The V end was cut by 3 bases, the J end by 1 base, with 4 bases between. CDR3 length equals 14 residues. Per germline, CDR1 SGHTA and CDR2 FQGNSA. CDR3 sequence reads: CASSLRSGANVLTF. The CDR3 region has the DNA TGTGCCAGCAGCTTGAGGTCTGGGGCCAACGTCCTGACTTTC.

This sequence joins TRBV5-1 and TRBJ2-1; D not certain. Germline values: CDR1 SGHRS, CDR2 YFSETQ. V was clipped by 0 bases and J by 4 bases, with 14 bases between them. CDR3 size: 16 residues. CDR3 nucleotides: TGCGCCAGCAGCTTGGACGGCTCTATCGTGTACAATGAGCAGTTCTTC. As protein: CASSLDGSIVYNEQFF. Full variable domain (missing parts from reference TRBV5-1 and TRBJ2-1): KAGVTQTPRYLIKTRGQQVTLSCSPISGHRSVSWYQQTPGQGLQFLFEYFSETQRNKGNFPGRFSGRQFSNSRSEMNVSTLELGDSALYLCASSLDGSIVYNEQFFGPGTRLTVL.

The chain carries TRBV7-9 and TRBJ2-1; TRBD1 aligns across 9 bases. Trimming cost V 2 bases and J 10 bases; bases outside gene matches: 6. Germline V gene data show CDR1 as SEHNR and CDR2 as FQNEAQ (reference sequence). This CDR3 spans 14 amino acids. Here the CDR3 reads CASSLPGQGSEQFF. For the CDR3, the DNA is TGTGCCAGCAGCTTACCGGGACAGGGTAGCGAGCAGTTCTTC.

The rearrangement joins TRBV27 to TRBJ1-2, with no clear D. V shed 6 bases and J shed 4 bases, with 18 bases lying between them. CDR1 is MNHEY, CDR2 SMNVEV, per germline (reference sequence). The CDR3 sequence is 15 residues long. The CDR3 loop reads CASSPRPDGLYGYTF. CDR3 nucleotides: TGTGCCAGCAGCCCTCGCCCGGACGGCCTCTATGGCTACACCTTC.

This clone has just one count. The rearrangement joins TRBV10-1 to TRBJ2-5, with 9 bases that match TRBD2. The CDR3 spans 14 residues. J lost 1 base, V lost 5 bases, and 2 bases had no gene match. Germline V gene data show CDR1 as WNHNN and CDR2 as SYGVQD (reference sequence). This CDR3 reads CASSKAGGQETQYF. Written as DNA, the CDR3 is TGCGCCAGCAGTAAAGCGGGAGGCCAAGAGACCCAGTACTTC.

The chain recombines TRBV30 with TRBJ2-5; 7 bases map to TRBD1. Germline values: CDR1 GTSNPN, CDR2 SVGIG (reference sequence). CDR3 size: 15 residues. J was trimmed by 0 bases and V by 2 bases; bases with no gene match: 6. In DNA, the CDR3 is TGTGCCTGGAGTTTTTTGGACAGGTACCAAGAGACCCAGTACTTC. Its protein product is CAWSFLDRYQETQYF.

V and J are TRBV7-3 and TRBJ2-7; 9 bases agree with TRBD1. The CDR3 is 15 residues long. Trimming at V came to 5 bases and at J to 7 bases, leaving 12 bases not matched to a gene. Germline CDR1 SGHTA, CDR2 FQGTGA. The CDR3 loop reads CASSPGGTGSEEQYF. The CDR3 DNA reads as TGTGCCAGCAGCCCCGGAGGGACAGGGTCTGAAGAGCAGTACTTC.

The V call is TRBV10-3, the J call TRBJ2-7; 10 bases line up with TRBD2. Germline values: CDR1 ENHRY, CDR2 SYGVKD. Trimming at V came to 8 bases and at J to 6 bases, leaving 16 bases not matched to a gene. There are 16 residues in the CDR3. The chain's CDR3 is CAIGLFSSGRSGEQYF. The CDR3 nucleotides are TGTGCCATCGGCCTTTTTTCTAGCGGGAGATCAGGCGAGCAGTACTTC.

This chain connects TRBV2 to TRBJ1-5; TRBD1 is a possible D gene (6 bases). CDR3 length equals 14 residues. V dropped 6 bases and J dropped 3 bases, with 12 bases sitting between them. Germline values: CDR1 SNHLY, CDR2 FYNNEI. The CDR3 here is CASSATGLNQPQHF. CDR3 in DNA: TGTGCCAGCAGCGCGACAGGACTCAATCAGCCCCAGCATTTT.

The rearrangement joins TRBV7-6 to TRBJ2-1; D tentatively fits TRBD1 or TRBD2 (5 bases each). This CDR3 has 16 residues. The germline V and J ends were trimmed by 0 bases and 0 bases, with 9 bases remaining between them. CDR1 SGHVS and CDR2 FNYEAQ come from the germline V gene. The CDR3 reads CASSLAAGSSYNEQFF. In nucleotides, the CDR3 is TGTGCCAGCAGCTTAGCGGCAGGGAGCTCCTACAATGAGCAGTTCTTC.

With regard to this clone: The junction differs from germline at one of its ends, possibly a read error. The same CDR3 can be traced to other DNA sequences in this sample. The V call is TRBV29-1, the J call TRBJ1-1, with D possibly matching TRBD1 (5 bases). This CDR3 region has 14 residues. Germline V gives CDR1 SQVTM, CDR2 ANQGSEA. Written as DNA, the CDR3 is TGCAGCGTTACCGGACAAACCATGAACACTGAAGCCTTCTTT. As protein: CSVTGQTMNTEAFF.

The gene calls are TRBV2 and TRBJ1-2; 8 bases match TRBD1. The CDR3 has 14 residues. V lost 6 bases to trimming and J lost 7 bases; unmatched junction nucleotides: 10. Germline CDR1 reads SNHLY; CDR2 reads FYNNEI. CDR3 protein: CASRSPDRVFGYTF. CDR3 DNA sequence: TGTGCCAGCAGATCCCCGGACAGGGTTTTTGGCTACACCTTC.